This T cell receptor (beta chain) was recorded in a study of human T cells and chemical hapten exposure. Study findings and constraints: No shift was seen in TCRs above 1 in 1000 frequency with DPC sensitization.

The CDR3 sequence is 13 residues long. CDR1 is MDHEN and CDR2 is SYDVKM in the germline V gene. V dropped 7 bases and J dropped 6 bases, with 13 bases sitting between them. In this sample, this clonotype turned up a few times. What it binds is not known. Time point meaning: pre-sensitization, week 0. Described treatment: therapeutic diphenylcyclopropenone sensitization with weekly scalp DPC. Whole blood, unfractionated, served as the material for total RNA extraction. Each CDR3 protein gets one entry after TCRdb re-called the RACE reads with MiXCR. The sample has around 260,000 distinct CDR3 sequences, about 9.4% seen once.

The chain combines TRBV28 with TRBJ1-5; perhaps TRBD1 as D (5 bases). Sequencing used whole blood, obtained in connection with sensitization to the hapten diphenylcyclopropenone (DPC). The sequence was obtained from a woman aged 40-49 years with alopecia areata. Some clones in this sample may be carry-over from other donors' samples. CDR3 amino acids: CASIPREGQPQHF. The CDR3 DNA reads as TGTGCCAGCATACCCAGGGAGGGTCAGCCCCAGCATTTT. The full variable domain, with the rest looked up from reference TRBV28 and TRBJ1-5, is DVKVTQSSRYLVKRTGEKVFLECVQDMDHENMFWYRQDPGLGLRLIYFSYDVKMKEKGDIPEGYSVSREKKERFSLILESASTNQTSMYLCASIPREGQPQHFGDGTRLSIL.